Described below is a single T cell receptor beta chain sequence and its context. What it recognizes is unknown. This CDR3 is 14 amino acids long. Germline V lookup: CDR1 SGHTA, CDR2 FQGTGA. V gave up 5 bases and J gave up 2 bases; unmatched junction bases: 5. The data derive from a study of cytomegalovirus exposure and HLA in healthy donors. Findings and caveats of the study: Altogether, about 160 TCR beta chains were recorded as cytomegalovirus-associated.

The PCR employed 60 Vbeta primers together with 13 Jbeta primers. Clones were read by immunoSEQ multiplex PCR, and TCRdb kept only the in-frame ones, dropping some. The table shows some 150,000 clones, with about four fifths occurring only once. Material for sequencing was PBMCs. V usage is TRBV7-3 and J usage is TRBJ1-1; 7 bases align to TRBD1. The source of this sequence is a man aged 25-45 years in good health and CMV-seronegative. CDR3 sequence reads: CASSPGTANTEAFF. DNA for the CDR3: TGTGCCAGCAGCCCCGGGACAGCAAACACTGAAGCTTTCTTT.